This note documents a single T cell receptor beta chain sequence. This CDR3 spans 19 amino acids. From germline, CDR1 is MGHRA and CDR2 YSYEKL. Trimming removed 2 bases at V and 0 bases at J, with 17 bases between. A second PCR, run for about 7 to 11 cycles, used a sample-barcoded 5' primer plus a J-beta primer mix. TCRdb passed the 5' RACE reads through MiXCR, listing each CDR3 protein once. The repertoire holds about 1.8 million distinct CDR3 sequences, with about 50% as singletons. The data are from a study of blood T cells in healthy people across ages. The sequenced sample consisted of blood. The chain recombines TRBV4-1 with TRBJ2-6; maybe TRBD1 (6 bases). The TCR originated in a middle-aged woman in good health. CDR3 sequence reads: CASSQSEDSTASGANVLTF. In DNA form, the CDR3 reads TGCGCCAGCAGCCAATCCGAGGACAGCACCGCCTCTGGGGCCAACGTCCTGACTTTC.